Listed below are T cell receptor beta chains from one sample, sequenced in a study of blood T cells in healthy people across ages. MiXCR, applied by TCRdb to the 5' RACE reads, yields one record per CDR3 protein. The sample shows more than 750,000 distinct CDR3 sequences, under 35% of them seen only once. This sample also belongs to another study, concerning T cells of mothers and their children.

The sample consisted of blood. Source of these receptors: a woman aged 40 to 49 in good health. Both conserved end residues are part of each CDR3. Fields, in order: V gene, J gene, CDR3 protein.

>TRBV28|.
CASSPAWGYNEQYF
>TRBV4-3|TRBJ2-2
CASSPQWDTGELFF
>TRBV7-2|TRBJ2-7
CASSLAGQGAAYEQYF
>TRBV27|TRBJ1-1
CASSPAVRRGNTEAFF
>TRBV18|TRBJ2-5
CASSSPGGAKKTQYF
>TRBV2|TRBJ2-3
CASSETGTPTDTQYF
>TRBV7-7|TRBJ1-1
CASSSLGQVGEEAFF
>TRBV3-1|.
CASSHLSGSYEQYF
>TRBV5-4|TRBJ2-5
CASSLALLSSGGQETQYF
>TRBV12-3/TRBV12-4|TRBJ2-5
CASSRHQETQYF
>TRBV11-2|TRBJ2-7
CASSITDRGPYEQYF
>TRBV5-1|TRBJ1-5
CASSSGTFNQPQHF
>TRBV4-3|TRBJ2-3
CASSQDTGSADTQYF
>TRBV27|TRBJ1-5
CASSLFWGNQPQHF
>TRBV7-7|TRBJ1-1
CASGSTVNTEAFF
>TRBV29-1|TRBJ1-6
CSVAPGTGNSPLHF
>TRBV28|TRBJ1-6
CASTLGGQPIHSPLHF
>TRBV12-3/TRBV12-4|TRBJ2-3
CASRVPPDAQYF
>TRBV25-1|TRBJ1-2
CASSDQYGYTF
>TRBV19|TRBJ1-1
CASSIRRAGTEAFF
>TRBV6-1|TRBJ1-2
CASSGGRTRWGYTF
>TRBV10-3|TRBJ1-1
CAIRQTQSSMNTEAFF
>TRBV29-1|TRBJ2-7
CSVSTGSYEQYF
>TRBV2|TRBJ2-2
CASQARQGLAGELFF
>TRBV6-6|TRBJ2-7
CASSDGGAGEQYF
>TRBV12-3/TRBV12-4|TRBJ1-2
CARSLGEDGYTF
>TRBV7-9|TRBJ2-3
CAGQWGSTDTQYF
>TRBV12-3/TRBV12-4|TRBJ1-5
CASRWGIQPQHF
>TRBV11-2|TRBJ2-1
CASSLGREQFF
>TRBV7-3|TRBJ2-1
CASSLTVGSWQFF
>TRBV24-1|TRBJ2-5
CATSDSGTRSGETQYF
>TRBV7-8|TRBJ2-5
CASSLTGIREEETQYF
>TRBV3-1|TRBJ2-5
CASSEDRVSDRETQYF
>TRBV28|TRBJ2-7
CASSLSGTGLYEQYF
>TRBV20-1|TRBJ2-1
CSARGLAGGRGYNEQFF
>TRBV5-1|TRBJ1-2
CASSRESFGEETNCGYTF
>TRBV20-1|TRBJ1-4
CSARMGPRRTNEKLFF
>TRBV20-1|TRBJ2-1
CSARLAGRTYNEQFF
>TRBV12-5|TRBJ1-2
CASGPDFEGSGGYTF
>TRBV6-5|TRBJ2-1
CASSYEGSSYNEQFF
>TRBV6-4|TRBJ2-3
CASSDSLASTDTQYF
>TRBV25-1|TRBJ2-3
CASKQPGQGLNTDTQYF
>TRBV14|TRBJ2-7
CASSQELGTYGQYF
>TRBV5-6|TRBJ2-7
CASSPGTTTYEQYF
>TRBV27|TRBJ1-1
CASSDRGRGAFF
>TRBV20-1|TRBJ2-4
CSAYEQRIQYF
>TRBV7-2|TRBJ2-4
CASSPGGTLAKNIQYF
>TRBV24-1|TRBJ1-2
CATSDSGHYTF
>TRBV7-9|TRBJ2-1
CASSFVGTGHNERFF
>TRBV5-1|TRBJ1-2
CASSLSTAYYGYTF
>TRBV7-8|TRBJ2-1
CAGSTPGQGVMNEQFF
>TRBV5-1|TRBJ1-1
CASSWDIFYEAFF